This note documents a single TCR beta chain sequence. Germline V gene sequence: CDR1 SGHNT, CDR2 YYREEE (reference sequence). The CDR3 totals 15 residues. V lost 4 bases to trimming and J lost 10 bases; unmatched junction nucleotides: 9. Libraries were prepared by immunoSEQ multiplex PCR; TCRdb keeps only in-frame clonotypes and omits some of them. The sample lists around 190,000 clones; about 88% were seen once. This record belongs to a study of blood T cell repertoires in COVID-19. This chain joins TRBV5-4 and TRBJ1-6; 9 nucleotides agree with TRBD1. This clonotype was sampled from a man aged 25-45 years with acute or convalescent COVID-19. Specimen: peripheral blood. The CDR3 loop is CASSANRGPGSPLHF. The CDR3 nucleotides read TGTGCCAGCAGCGCCAACAGGGGGCCAGGATCACCCCTCCACTTT.